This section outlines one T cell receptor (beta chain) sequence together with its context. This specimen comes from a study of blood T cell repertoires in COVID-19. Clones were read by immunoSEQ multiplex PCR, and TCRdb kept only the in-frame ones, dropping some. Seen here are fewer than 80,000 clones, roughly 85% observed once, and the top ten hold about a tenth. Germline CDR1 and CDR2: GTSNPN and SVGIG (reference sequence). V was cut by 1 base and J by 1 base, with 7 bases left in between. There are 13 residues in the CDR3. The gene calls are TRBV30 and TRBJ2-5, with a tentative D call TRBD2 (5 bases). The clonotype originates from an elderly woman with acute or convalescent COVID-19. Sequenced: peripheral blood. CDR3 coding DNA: TGTGCCTGGAGTGGAGGGATCCAAGAGACCCAGTACTTC. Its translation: CAWSGGIQETQYF. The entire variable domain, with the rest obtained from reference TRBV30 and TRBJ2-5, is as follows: SQTIHQWPATLVQPVGSPLSLECTVEGTSNPNLYWYRQAAGRGLQLLFYSVGIGQISSEVPQNLSASRPQDRQFILSSKKLLLSDSGFYLCAWSGGIQETQYFGPGTRLLVL.